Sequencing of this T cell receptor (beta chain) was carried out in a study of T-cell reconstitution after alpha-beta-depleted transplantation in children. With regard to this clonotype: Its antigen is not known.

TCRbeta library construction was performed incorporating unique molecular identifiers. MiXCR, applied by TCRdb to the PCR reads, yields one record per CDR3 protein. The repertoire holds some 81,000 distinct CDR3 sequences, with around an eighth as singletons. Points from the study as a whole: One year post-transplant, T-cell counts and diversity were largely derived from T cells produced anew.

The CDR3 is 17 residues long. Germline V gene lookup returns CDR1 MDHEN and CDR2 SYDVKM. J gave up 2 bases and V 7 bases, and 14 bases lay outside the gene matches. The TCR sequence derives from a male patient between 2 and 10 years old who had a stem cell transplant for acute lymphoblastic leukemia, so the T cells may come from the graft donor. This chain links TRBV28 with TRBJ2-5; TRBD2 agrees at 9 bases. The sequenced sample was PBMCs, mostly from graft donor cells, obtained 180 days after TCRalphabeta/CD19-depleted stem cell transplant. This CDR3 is CASTSWIAGGLQETQYF. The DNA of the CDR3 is TGTGCCAGCACTTCGTGGATCGCGGGGGGGCTTCAAGAGACCCAGTACTTC.